A selection of T cell receptor beta chains follows, all from one sample in a study of cytomegalovirus exposure and HLA in healthy donors. The table came from immunoSEQ multiplex PCR; TCRdb's copy has only in-frame clones and leaves some out. The data show under 200,000 clones, with 65% to 85% seen just once and 3% held by the top ten. Sequencing was performed on PBMCs. These TCRs come from a woman between 50 and 59 years old in good health and CMV-seropositive. CDR3s include the opening cysteine and the closing phenylalanine or tryptophan. A D gene is named only where the DNA matches it firmly. Rows give clone size only sometimes, using once, few, many, or a class for an expanded clone.

cdr3_nt cdr3_aa cdr3_length v_call clone_size j_call d_call
TGTGCCAGCAGTGCCCGACAGGTCGTTATCGGTAACACTGAAGCTTTCTTT CASSARQVVIGNTEAFF 17 TRBV2 - TRBJ1-1 -
TGTGCCAGCAGCTGGGGGGACGGCATGAACACTGAAGCTTTCTTT CASSWGDGMNTEAFF 15 TRBV28 - TRBJ1-1 -
TGTGCCAGCTCACCTCCCGGGACAGAAAAACTGTTTTTT CASSPPGTEKLFF 13 TRBV18 - TRBJ1-4 -
TGCGCCAGCAGCTGGGGAGGTTCCTCTGGGGCCAACGTCCTGACTTTC CASSWGGSSGANVLTF 16 TRBV5-1 - TRBJ2-6 -
TGTGCCAGCAGCCAAGACTTGAACACTGAAGCTTTCTTT CASSQDLNTEAFF 13 TRBV4-2 - TRBJ1-1 -
TGTGCCAGCAGCCAAGCCGGCGGAAGCTCCTACGAGCAGTACTTC CASSQAGGSSYEQYF 15 TRBV14 - TRBJ2-7 -
TGCGCCAGCAGCTTGGACGCCAGGGGGCTATCCGGGGAGCTGTTTTTT CASSLDARGLSGELFF 16 TRBV5-1 - TRBJ2-2 TRBD1
TGCGCCAGCAGCCAAGTATTAAGGGGTGAAGCTTTCTTT CASSQVLRGEAFF 13 TRBV4-1 - TRBJ1-1 -
TGCGCCAGCAGCCAAGGTCTGGCGGGGGCGCCAACAGATACGCAGTATTTT CASSQGLAGAPTDTQYF 17 TRBV4-1 - TRBJ2-3 -
TGTGCCAGTAGCCCGGACAGGGCAAGGTACGAGCAGTACTTC CASSPDRARYEQYF 14 TRBV19 few TRBJ2-7 TRBD1
TGCGCCAGCAGTCCCATGTCGGGCACAGATACGCAGTATTTT CASSPMSGTDTQYF 14 TRBV10-2 - TRBJ2-3 -
TGTGCCAGCAGCTTAACAGGGGGCGGTGGAAACACCATATATTTT CASSLTGGGGNTIYF 15 TRBV7-9 - TRBJ1-3 TRBD1
TGTGCCAGCAGCTTGGGACAGGGTGGGGCCAAAAACATTCAGTACTTC CASSLGQGGAKNIQYF 16 TRBV5-4 - TRBJ2-4 TRBD1
TGTGCCAGCTCACGTCAGGGGCAGATGAACACCGGGGAGCTGTTTTTT CASSRQGQMNTGELFF 16 TRBV18 once TRBJ2-2 -
TGTGCCAGCCGGGTTCTTACTTCCTACGAGCAGTACTTC CASRVLTSYEQYF 13 TRBV6-1 - TRBJ2-7 -
TGTGCCAGCAGCTCTCTGAGCGGGGGTGCCTCCCAGCAGTACTTC CASSSLSGGASQQYF 15 TRBV7-6 - TRBJ2-7 TRBD2
TGTGCCACCAAGGACAGGGGAGCATGGGGCTACACCTTC CATKDRGAWGYTF 13 TRBV2 once TRBJ1-2 TRBD1
TGTGCCAGTAGGGGAGACTACTATGAAAAACTGTTTTTT CASRGDYYEKLFF 13 TRBV19 - TRBJ1-4 -
TGTGCCAGCACCAAGTCTAGCTCCTACAATGAGCAGTTCTTC CASTKSSSYNEQFF 14 TRBV5-5 - TRBJ2-1 -
TGTGCCAGCAGTTACTCGCAGGGGTCGTCCTACGAGCAGTACTTC CASSYSQGSSYEQYF 15 TRBV6-5 few TRBJ2-7 -
TGTGCCAGCAGCATCCGCGGGGGGGCCGGTGAGCAGTTCTTC CASSIRGGAGEQFF 14 TRBV9 - TRBJ2-1 TRBD2
TGTGCCAGCAGCTTAGACCCCGCACAGGGGGTCCCGGTCAACATTCAGTACTTC CASSLDPAQGVPVNIQYF 18 TRBV11-2 - TRBJ2-4 TRBD1
TGTGCCAGCAGTAGGTCAGGCACGAACACTGAAGCTTTCTTT CASSRSGTNTEAFF 14 TRBV6-5 - TRBJ1-1 -
TGTGCCAGCAGCCCCCTCGGCGGGGGGGCGACCAATGAGCAGTTCTTC CASSPLGGGATNEQFF 16 TRBV5-6 once TRBJ2-1 TRBD2
TGTGCCAGCAGCGTAGGGGTTGGGCCAAACCTTGAAGCTTTCTTT CASSVGVGPNLEAFF 15 TRBV9 - TRBJ1-1 -
TGTGCCAGCAGGAGGACGGCGTCGAGGGACACTGAAGCTTTCTTT CASRRTASRDTEAFF 15 TRBV6-1 - TRBJ1-1 -
TGTGCCAGCTCACCAGGGCCAGGGGATGGCTACACCTTC CASSPGPGDGYTF 13 TRBV18 - TRBJ1-2 -
TGTGCCAGCCGAAAGGGGACAGGGGAGACGTGGAATGAAAAACTGTTTTTT CASRKGTGETWNEKLFF 17 TRBV19 once TRBJ1-4 TRBD1
TGTGCCAGCAGCTCAAGGGGCGGGGGAGAGACCCAGTACTTC CASSSRGGGETQYF 14 TRBV7-6 - TRBJ2-5 TRBD2
TGTGCCAGCAGCGTACACAGGAATATCGGCACAGATACGCAGTATTTT CASSVHRNIGTDTQYF 16 TRBV9 - TRBJ2-3 -
TGCAGCGTCCGGACAGGGGGGAACACCGGGGAGCTGTTTTTT CSVRTGGNTGELFF 14 TRBV29-1 - TRBJ2-2 TRBD1
TGTGCCAGCAGCGCCGGGACAGTGAACACTGAAGCTTTCTTT CASSAGTVNTEAFF 14 TRBV6-6 - TRBJ1-1 TRBD1
TGTGCCAGCAGCCAGACTAGCGGGGGGGCAGATGAGCAGTTCTTC CASSQTSGGADEQFF 15 TRBV13 - TRBJ2-1 TRBD2
TGTGCCAGCAGCTCCCGGACAGGGCAAGGTAACACTGAAGCTTTCTTT CASSSRTGQGNTEAFF 16 TRBV5-5 - TRBJ1-1 TRBD1
TGCGCCAGCAGCGGCGGGACAGGGGGCGGCTACACCTTC CASSGGTGGGYTF 13 TRBV5-1 - TRBJ1-2 TRBD1
TGCGCCAGCAGCCAGACAGGGGGGGCCAAAAACATTCAGTACTTC CASSQTGGAKNIQYF 15 TRBV5-1 - TRBJ2-4 TRBD1
TGCGCCAGCAGCCAGGGGGGGGATACGCAGTATTTT CASSQGGDTQYF 12 TRBV4-1 once TRBJ2-3 TRBD2
TGTGCCAGCAGTGCTCCGGACAGGGTAGGATCACCCCTCCACTTT CASSAPDRVGSPLHF 15 TRBV27 - TRBJ1-6 TRBD1
TGCGCCAGCAGCCAAGAACGGGTCCTTTCCTACGAGCAGTACTTC CASSQERVLSYEQYF 15 TRBV4-1 - TRBJ2-7 -
TGTGCCAGCAGTTTATCGGGACAGGGAAATTATCAGCCCCAGCATTTT CASSLSGQGNYQPQHF 16 TRBV27 - TRBJ1-5 TRBD1
TGTGCCAGCAGCGTTAGTTATTCCGGGGAGCTGTTTTTT CASSVSYSGELFF 13 TRBV6-6 - TRBJ2-2 -
TGTGCCAGCAGTGGGGTAGAACTAGCGGGGGAAGATACGCAGTATTTT CASSGVELAGEDTQYF 16 TRBV6-1 - TRBJ2-3 TRBD2
TGTGCCAGCAGCTTAAGACAGGTTGGCGAAGCTTTCTTT CASSLRQVGEAFF 13 TRBV7-2 - TRBJ1-1 -
TGTGCCAGCAGCGTGGCGGGGGACTCCTACAATGAGCAGTTCTTC CASSVAGDSYNEQFF 15 TRBV9 few TRBJ2-1 TRBD2